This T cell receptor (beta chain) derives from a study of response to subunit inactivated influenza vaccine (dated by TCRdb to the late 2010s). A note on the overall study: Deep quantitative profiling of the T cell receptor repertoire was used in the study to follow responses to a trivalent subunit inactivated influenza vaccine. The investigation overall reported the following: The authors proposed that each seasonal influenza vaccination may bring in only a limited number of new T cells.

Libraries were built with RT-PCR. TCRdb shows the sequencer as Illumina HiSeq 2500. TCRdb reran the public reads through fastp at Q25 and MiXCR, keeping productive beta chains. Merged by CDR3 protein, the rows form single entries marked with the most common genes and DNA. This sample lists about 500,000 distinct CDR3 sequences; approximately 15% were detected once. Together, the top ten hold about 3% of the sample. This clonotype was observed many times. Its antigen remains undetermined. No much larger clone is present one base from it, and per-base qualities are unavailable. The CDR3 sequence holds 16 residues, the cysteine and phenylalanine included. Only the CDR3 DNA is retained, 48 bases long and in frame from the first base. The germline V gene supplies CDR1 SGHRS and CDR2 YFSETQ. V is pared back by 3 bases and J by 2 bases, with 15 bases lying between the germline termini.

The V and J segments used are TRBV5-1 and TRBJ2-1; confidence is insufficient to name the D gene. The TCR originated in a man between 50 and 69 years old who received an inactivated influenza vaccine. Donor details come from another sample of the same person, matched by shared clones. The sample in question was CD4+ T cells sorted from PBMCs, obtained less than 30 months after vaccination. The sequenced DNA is TGCGCCAGCAGCTCGATAGCTGTCAATGCCTACAATGAGCAGTTCTTC. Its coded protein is CASSSIAVNAYNEQFF.